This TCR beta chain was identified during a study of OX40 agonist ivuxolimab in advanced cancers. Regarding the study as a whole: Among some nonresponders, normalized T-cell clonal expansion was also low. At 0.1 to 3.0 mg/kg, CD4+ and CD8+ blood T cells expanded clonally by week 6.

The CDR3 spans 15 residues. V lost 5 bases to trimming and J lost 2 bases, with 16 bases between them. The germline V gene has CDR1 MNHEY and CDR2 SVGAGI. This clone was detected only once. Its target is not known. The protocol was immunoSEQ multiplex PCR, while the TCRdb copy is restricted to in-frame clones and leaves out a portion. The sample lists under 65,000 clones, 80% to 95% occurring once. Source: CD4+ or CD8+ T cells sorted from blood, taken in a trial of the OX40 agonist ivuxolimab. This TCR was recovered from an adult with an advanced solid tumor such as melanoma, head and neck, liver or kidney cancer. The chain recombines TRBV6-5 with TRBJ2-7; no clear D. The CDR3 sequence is CASSTVQMVPYEQYF. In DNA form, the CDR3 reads TGTGCCAGCAGTACTGTCCAGATGGTTCCCTACGAGCAGTACTTC.